A selection of T cell receptor beta chains follows, all from one sample in a study of OX40 agonist ivuxolimab in advanced cancers. Profiled with immunoSEQ multiplex PCR; TCRdb holds only in-frame clones, not every one. This repertoire shows 30,000 to 35,000 clones, 80% to 85% found once; its top ten account for 23%. The source was CD4+ or CD8+ T cells sorted from blood, collected in a trial of the OX40 agonist ivuxolimab. The receptors here all came from an adult with an advanced solid tumor such as melanoma, head and neck, liver or kidney cancer. Each CDR3 is given without its conserved first and last residue. D genes are given only for firm matches.

V	D	J	CDR3
TRBV19	-	TRBJ1-1	ASGTPGTEAF
TRBV7-9	TRBD1	TRBJ1-6	ASTKGADHNSPLH
TRBV9	-	TRBJ2-1	ASSASGDQTYNEQF
TRBV9	-	TRBJ1-1	ASSATTGNTEAF
TRBV28	TRBD1	TRBJ1-2	ASSLSPYRGAGANYGYT
TRBV9	-	TRBJ2-2	ASTVYEADTGELF
TRBV27	-	TRBJ1-1	ASSYTDNTEAF
TRBV19	TRBD2	TRBJ2-2	ATRLAGEFRELF